The 2 T cell receptor beta chains in this list originate from one sample, sequenced in a study of identical twins (dated by TCRdb to the mid-2010s). The library was prepared using 5' RACE. Sequencing took place on an Illumina HiSeq 2000. TCRdb redid the processing of the public reads, applying fastp at Q25 and MiXCR, and retained in-frame beta chains. Rows are combined by CDR3 protein, so each entry shows the most common genes and DNA. Counted in this sample were some 200,000 distinct CDR3 sequences; roughly 7.5% of them appeared once. The ten largest account for about 1.9% of the sample. These data also formed part of another study, on yellow fever vaccine responses in identical twins.

Sequences were obtained from memory (CD45RO+) T cells sorted from blood. The cell subset or site label on this specimen signifies: CD45RO+ enriched T cells. These TCRs come from a woman between 18 and 30 years old in good health.

The J gene is TRBJ2-1, the V gene TRBV7-9; 9 bases agree with TRBD1. Germline CDR1 SEHNR, CDR2 FQNEAQ (reference sequence). Trimming cost V 2 bases and J 7 bases; bases outside gene matches: 9. CDR3 length: 16 residues. CDR3 in DNA: TGTGCCAGCAGCTTAATCGGACAGGGGATAAGGAATGAGCAGTTCTTC. It codes for CASSLIGQGIRNEQFF.

In its sample, this clonotype was seen a few times. The J gene is TRBJ2-4, the V gene TRBV11-1; TRBD1 agrees at 10 bases. The trim removed 2 bases at V and 0 bases at J, leaving 10 bases unmatched. The CDR3 runs to 19 residues. Germline V CDR1 and CDR2: SGHAT, FQDESV (reference sequence). The CDR3 loop is CASSLTLGQGDLAKNIQYF. CDR3 nucleotide sequence: TGTGCCAGCAGCTTAACCTTAGGACAGGGGGATTTAGCCAAAAACATTCAGTACTTC.